Below are 10 T cell receptor beta chains sequenced from a single sample in a study of cytotoxic CD8 clonotypes in ibrutinib-treated CLL. Only in-frame clones appear in the TCRdb table, and some are missing; sequencing was by immunoSEQ multiplex PCR. The sample shows roughly 250,000 clones, 70% of them seen only once. The sequencing used PBMCs, collected after 24 months of ibrutinib treatment. These receptors all stem from a human donor with chronic lymphocytic leukemia.

The chain joins TRBV27 to TRBJ2-2; D is unresolved. Trimming stripped 0 bases from V and 2 bases from J, with 4 bases between. Germline V gene data show CDR1 as MNHEY and CDR2 as SMNVEV (reference sequence). The CDR3 consists of 14 residues. The CDR3 DNA follows: TGTGCCAGCAGTTTATCATTAAACACCGGGGAGCTGTTTTTT. It yields the protein CASSLSLNTGELFF.

This chain links TRBV19 with TRBJ2-7; the D is unclear. V was cut by 2 bases and J by 2 bases, with 16 bases left in between. Germline-derived CDR1 and CDR2 are LNHDA and SQIVND (reference sequence). This CDR3 comprises 16 residues. CDR3 sequence reads: CASSIWATQVPYEQYF. CDR3 nucleotides: TGTGCCAGTAGTATATGGGCCACACAAGTACCCTACGAGCAGTACTTC.

The rearrangement uses TRBV4-3 and TRBJ1-2; maybe TRBD1 (6 bases). The CDR3 loop spans 17 amino acids. Trimming shortened V by 0 bases and J by 5 bases, and 19 bases separated the two germline ends. Germline CDR1 and CDR2: LGHNA and YSLEER. CDR3 protein: CASSQDRVGGRLYGYTF. CDR3 nucleotide sequence: TGCGCCAGCAGCCAAGATCGGGTAGGGGGGCGATTGTATGGCTACACCTTC.

V is TRBV27 and J is TRBJ2-1; D remains ambiguous. Germline-derived CDR1 and CDR2 are MNHEY and SMNVEV (reference sequence). The CDR3 sequence is 15 residues long. V was clipped by 4 bases and J by 2 bases, with 12 bases between them. DNA of the CDR3: TGTGCCAGCAGTTCGCTGAATCTCGCCTACAATGAGCAGTTCTTC. It codes for CASSSLNLAYNEQFF.

The table lists this clone with a few counts. The V and J genes are TRBV9 and TRBJ2-3, with 8 bases fitting TRBD2. The germline V gene encodes CDR1 SGDLS and CDR2 YYNGEE. This CDR3 is built from 17 residues. The V and J ends lost 0 bases and 5 bases, in that order; junction bases with no gene match: 11. For the CDR3, the DNA is TGTGCCAGCAGCGTAGGGGGAAACGGGAGGGCCGGAGATACGCAGTATTTT. It translates to CASSVGGNGRAGDTQYF.

This CDR3 is CASSPLGRDTEAFF. For the CDR3, the DNA is TGTGCCAGCAGCCCTTTGGGGCGGGACACTGAAGCTTTCTTT. V usage is TRBV7-3 and J usage is TRBJ1-1; possible D gene TRBD1, 5 bases. This CDR3 spans 14 amino acids. Trimming took 5 bases from V and 3 from J, leaving 13 bases between them. Germline V gene lookup returns CDR1 SGHTA and CDR2 FQGTGA.

The V gene is TRBV7-2, the J gene TRBJ1-1; 7 bases fit TRBD1. V lost 2 bases and J lost 2; bases outside the gene matches: 5. The CDR3 is made up of 15 amino acids. CDR1 SGHTA and CDR2 FQGNSA come from the germline V gene. CDR3 loop: CASSLSGQLNTEAFF. The CDR3 nucleotides read TGTGCCAGCAGCTTATCGGGACAGCTTAACACTGAAGCTTTCTTT.

This chain connects TRBV28 to TRBJ2-7; D not resolved. The CDR3 spans 13 residues. From germline, CDR1 is MDHEN and CDR2 SYDVKM. Trimming removed 2 bases from V and 3 bases from J, with 8 bases in between. CDR3 DNA: TGTGCCAGCAGTTTAGCCTTAAACTACGAGCAGTACTTC. Translated: CASSLALNYEQYF.

Written as DNA, the CDR3 is TGTGCCACCAGCAGAAAGACTAGCGGGAGATCCCCGGGGCTGGGAAATGAGCAGTTCTTC. Protein product: CATSRKTSGRSPGLGNEQFF. V usage is TRBV15 and J usage is TRBJ2-1; TRBD2 agrees at 12 bases. This CDR3 comprises 20 residues. The germline V gene has CDR1 LNHNV and CDR2 YYDKDF (reference sequence). The V and J ends lost 2 bases and 7 bases, in that order; junction bases with no gene match: 18.

This clone was seen a few times. The chain employs TRBV30 and TRBJ2-2; D might be TRBD1 (6 bases). The germline V and J ends were trimmed by 2 bases and 4 bases, with 11 bases remaining between them. There are 14 residues in the CDR3. Germline assignment: CDR1 GTSNPN and CDR2 SVGIG (reference sequence). The DNA of the CDR3 is TGTGCCTGGAGTTCCACAGGGACCACCGGGGAGCTGTTTTTT. This translates into CAWSSTGTTGELFF.